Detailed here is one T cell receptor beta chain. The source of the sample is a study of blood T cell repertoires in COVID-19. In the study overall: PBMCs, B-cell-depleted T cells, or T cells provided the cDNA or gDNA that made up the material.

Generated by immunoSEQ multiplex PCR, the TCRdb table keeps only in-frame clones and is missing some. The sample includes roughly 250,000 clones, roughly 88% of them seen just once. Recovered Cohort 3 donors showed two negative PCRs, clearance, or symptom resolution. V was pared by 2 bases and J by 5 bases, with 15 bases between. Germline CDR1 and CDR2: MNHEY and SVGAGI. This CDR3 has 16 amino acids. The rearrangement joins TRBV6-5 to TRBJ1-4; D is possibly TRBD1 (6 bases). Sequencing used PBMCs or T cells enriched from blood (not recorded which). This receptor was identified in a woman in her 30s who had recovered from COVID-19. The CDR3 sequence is CASSYGLGQLNEKLFF. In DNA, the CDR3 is TGTGCCAGCAGTTACGGTCTAGGACAGCTAAATGAAAAACTGTTTTTT.